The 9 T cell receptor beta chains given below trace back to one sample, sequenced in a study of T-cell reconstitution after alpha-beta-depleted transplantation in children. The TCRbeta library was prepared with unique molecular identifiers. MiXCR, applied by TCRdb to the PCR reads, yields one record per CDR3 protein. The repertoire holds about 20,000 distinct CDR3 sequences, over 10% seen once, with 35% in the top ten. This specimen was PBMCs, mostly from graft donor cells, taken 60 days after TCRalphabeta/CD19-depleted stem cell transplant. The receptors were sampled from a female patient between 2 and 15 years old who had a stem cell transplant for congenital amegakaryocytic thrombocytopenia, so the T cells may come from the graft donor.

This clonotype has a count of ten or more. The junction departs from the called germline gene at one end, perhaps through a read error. CDR3 sequence: CGVGGPYNEQFF. CDR3 nucleotide sequence: TGCGGCGTAGGGGGACCCTACAATGAGCAGTTCTTC. The rearrangement uses TRBV29-1 and TRBJ2-1; D is perhaps TRBD1 (6 bases). Germline values: CDR1 SQVTM, CDR2 ANQGSEA. The length of the CDR3 is 12 residues.

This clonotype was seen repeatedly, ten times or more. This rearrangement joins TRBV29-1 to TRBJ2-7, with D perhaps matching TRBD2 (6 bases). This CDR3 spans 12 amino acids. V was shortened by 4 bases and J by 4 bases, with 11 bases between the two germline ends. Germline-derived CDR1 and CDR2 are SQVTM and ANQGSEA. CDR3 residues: CSVAGRNYEQYF. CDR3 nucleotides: TGCAGCGTTGCAGGGAGGAATTACGAGCAGTACTTC.

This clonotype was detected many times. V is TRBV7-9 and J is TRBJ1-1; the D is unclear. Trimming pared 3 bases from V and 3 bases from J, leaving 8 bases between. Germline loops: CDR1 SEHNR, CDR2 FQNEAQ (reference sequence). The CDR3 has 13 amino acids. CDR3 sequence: CASSFSVDTEAFF. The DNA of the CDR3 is TGTGCCAGCAGCTTTTCAGTGGACACTGAAGCTTTCTTT.

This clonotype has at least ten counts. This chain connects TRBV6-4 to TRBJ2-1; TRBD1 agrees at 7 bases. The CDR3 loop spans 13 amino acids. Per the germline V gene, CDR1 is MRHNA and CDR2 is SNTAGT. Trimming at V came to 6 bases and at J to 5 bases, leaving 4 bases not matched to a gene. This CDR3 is CASSRDSHNEQFF. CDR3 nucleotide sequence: TGTGCCAGCAGCCGGGACAGCCACAATGAGCAGTTCTTC.

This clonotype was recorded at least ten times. CDR3 DNA sequence: TGCAGTGCTAGAGCGAGCGGGGGAATTACCGGGGAGCTGTTTTTT. Amino acid sequence: CSARASGGITGELFF. This chain connects TRBV20-1 to TRBJ2-2; 8 nucleotides line up with TRBD2. The CDR3 loop spans 15 amino acids. From germline, CDR1 is DFQATT and CDR2 SNEGSKA (reference sequence). V was pared by 1 base and J by 5 bases, with 6 bases of the junction left unmatched.

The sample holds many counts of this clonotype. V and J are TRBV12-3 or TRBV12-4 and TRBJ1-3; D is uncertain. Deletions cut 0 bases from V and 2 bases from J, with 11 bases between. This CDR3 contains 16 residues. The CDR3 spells CASSLAPGDTGNTIYF. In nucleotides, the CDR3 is TGTGCCAGCAGTTTAGCGCCAGGAGACACTGGAAACACCATATATTTT.

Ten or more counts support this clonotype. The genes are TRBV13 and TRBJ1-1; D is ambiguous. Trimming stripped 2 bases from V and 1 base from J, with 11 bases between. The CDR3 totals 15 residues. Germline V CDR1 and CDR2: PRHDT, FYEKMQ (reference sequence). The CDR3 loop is CASSLSYKGNTEAFF. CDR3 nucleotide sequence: TGTGCCAGCAGCTTATCATACAAGGGGAACACTGAAGCTTTCTTT. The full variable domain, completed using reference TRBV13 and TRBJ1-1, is AAGVIQSPRHLIKEKRETATLKCYPIPRHDTVYWYQQGPGQDPQFLISFYEKMQSDKGSIPDRFSAQQFSDYHSELNMSSLELGDSALYFCASSLSYKGNTEAFFGQGTRLTVV.

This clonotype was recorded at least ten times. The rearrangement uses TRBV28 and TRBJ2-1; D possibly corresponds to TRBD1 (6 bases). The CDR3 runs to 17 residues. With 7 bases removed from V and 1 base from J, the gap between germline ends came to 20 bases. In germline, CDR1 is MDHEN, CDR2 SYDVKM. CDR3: CASNPVRGSRSYNEQFF. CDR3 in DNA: TGTGCCAGCAACCCAGTCAGGGGTTCTCGTTCCTACAATGAGCAGTTCTTC.

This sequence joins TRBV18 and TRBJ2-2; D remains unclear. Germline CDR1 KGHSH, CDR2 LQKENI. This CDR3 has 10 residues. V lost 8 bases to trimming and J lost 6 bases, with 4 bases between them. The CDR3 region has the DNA TGTGCCAGCGGGGCCGGGGAGCTGTTTTTT. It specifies CASGAGELFF.